What follows are 5 T cell receptor beta chains derived from one specimen sequenced in a study of shared clonotypes between healthy human individuals. Selected positively for CCR7 and CD45RO-negative, naive CD8 cells excluded terminally differentiated effector memory CD45RA+ cells. Measured with immunoSEQ multiplex PCR; TCRdb has only the in-frame clones, and not every one. The sample lists over 800,000 clones; 80% to 95% were seen once. The source material was naive CD8+ T cells sorted from blood. Receptor source: a man aged 30-40 years in good health.

This sequence joins TRBV4-1 and TRBJ1-1, with 8 bases lining up with TRBD1. From germline, CDR1 is MGHRA and CDR2 YSYEKL. The V and J ends lost 2 bases and 0 bases, in that order; junction bases with no gene match: 5. The CDR3 length is 16 residues. CDR3 in amino acids: CASSQITTGVNTEAFF. CDR3 DNA sequence: TGCGCCAGCAGCCAAATTACGACAGGGGTGAACACTGAAGCTTTCTTT.

The chain is built from TRBV4-3 and TRBJ2-7; D gene unclear. CDR3 length equals 15 residues. Germline-derived CDR1 and CDR2 are LGHNA and YSLEER. V was shortened by 0 bases and J by 0 bases, with 9 bases between the two germline ends. CDR3 protein: CASSQDLGSSYEQYF. The CDR3 DNA is TGCGCCAGCAGCCAAGATTTGGGCAGCTCCTACGAGCAGTACTTC.

The chain couples TRBV7-9 to TRBJ2-1; tentatively, D is TRBD2 (6 bases). The CDR3 extends over 14 amino acids. V dropped 5 bases and J dropped 6 bases, with 14 bases sitting between them. Germline-derived CDR1 and CDR2 are SEHNR and FQNEAQ (reference sequence). The CDR3 sequence is CASSPVSSANEQFF. CDR3 nucleotides: TGTGCCAGCAGCCCGGTTTCTAGCGCCAATGAGCAGTTCTTC.

J is TRBJ2-1 and V is TRBV4-3; TRBD2 agrees at 8 bases. The CDR3 runs 16 residues. Germline values: CDR1 LGHNA, CDR2 YSLEER. The V segment lost 0 bases and the J segment 3 bases; nucleotides outside the gene matches: 4. The CDR3 here is CASSQDRGTSYNEQFF. CDR3 coding DNA: TGCGCCAGCAGCCAAGATAGAGGGACTAGCTACAATGAGCAGTTCTTC.

V is TRBV5-8 and J is TRBJ2-3; no reliable D call. CDR1 and CDR2 from the germline V gene are SGHTS and YDEGEE. The CDR3 covers 13 residues. V lost 7 bases and J 0 bases, leaving 9 bases between the germline ends. CDR3 nucleotide sequence: TGTGCCAGCCTGCCTACTAGCACAGATACGCAGTATTTT. Translating it yields CASLPTSTDTQYF.